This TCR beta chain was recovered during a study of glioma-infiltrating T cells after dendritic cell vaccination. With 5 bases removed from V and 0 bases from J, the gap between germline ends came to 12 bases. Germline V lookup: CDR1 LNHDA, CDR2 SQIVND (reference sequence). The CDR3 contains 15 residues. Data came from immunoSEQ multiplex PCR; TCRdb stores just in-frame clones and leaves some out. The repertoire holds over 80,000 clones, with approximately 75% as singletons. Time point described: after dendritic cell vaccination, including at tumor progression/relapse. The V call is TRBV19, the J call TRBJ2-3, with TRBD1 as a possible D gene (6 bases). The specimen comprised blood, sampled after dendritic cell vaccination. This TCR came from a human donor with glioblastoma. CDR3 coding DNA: TGTGCCAGTAGTCGAGCACAGGGAAGCACAGATACGCAGTATTTT. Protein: CASSRAQGSTDTQYF.